One and the same sample provided the 24 T cell receptor beta chains below, sequenced in a study of early T cells in non-severe SARS-CoV-2 infection. A single record per CDR3 protein comes from TCRdb applying MiXCR to the 5' RACE reads. This table holds approximately 80,000 distinct CDR3 sequences, 10% to 15% found once. Sequenced: whole blood. The receptors here all came from an adult who was a healthcare worker with PCR-confirmed SARS-CoV-2 infection or an uninfected control (not recorded which).

V gene TRBV18 combines with J gene TRBJ1-4, with 9 bases fitting TRBD1. Per the germline V gene, CDR1 is KGHSH and CDR2 is LQKENI. The CDR3 sequence is 15 residues long. V was pared by 0 bases and J by 6 bases, with 2 bases of the junction left unmatched. In DNA, the CDR3 is TGTGCCAGCTCACCACCGGGACAGGGCTATGAAAAACTGTTTTTT. Translated, it gives CASSPPGQGYEKLFF.

This clonotype was observed many times. The chain carries TRBV12-3 or TRBV12-4 and TRBJ2-7; D unresolved. The CDR3 consists of 13 residues. Trimming left V 1 base short and J 3 bases short, with 7 bases between. The CDR3 loop reads CASSLGQLYEQYF. The CDR3 DNA reads TGTGCCAGCAGTTTAGGGCAGCTCTACGAGCAGTACTTC.

This clonotype occurred many times. The chain joins TRBV6-1 to TRBJ2-1; D not certain. Germline V gene data show CDR1 as MNHNS and CDR2 as SASEGT. Trimming shortened V by 5 bases and J by 7 bases, and 18 bases separated the two germline ends. The CDR3 sequence is 15 residues long. CDR3 sequence (DNA): TGTGCCAGCAGTAAGTCTGAAGGCGCGCGTAATGAGCAGTTCTTC. Amino acids: CASSKSEGARNEQFF.

There are many counts of this clonotype. This chain joins TRBV6-6 and TRBJ1-1; 8 nucleotides line up with TRBD1. Per germline, CDR1 MNHNY and CDR2 SVGAGI (reference sequence). V lost 2 bases, J lost 8 bases, and 4 bases stayed unmatched. This CDR3 is built from 13 residues. DNA for the CDR3: TGTGCCAGCAGTTACGGGACAGGTTCAGAAGCTTTCTTT. It codes for CASSYGTGSEAFF.

The gene calls are TRBV15 and TRBJ2-7; 10 positions match TRBD1. This CDR3 has 15 residues. Looked up from germline, CDR1 is LNHNV and CDR2 is YYDKDF (reference sequence). V dropped 0 bases and J dropped 6; count of bases not matched to a gene: 5. CDR3: CATSRDPTGGSEQYF. In DNA form, the CDR3 reads TGTGCCACCAGCAGAGACCCGACAGGGGGCAGCGAGCAGTACTTC.

This clonotype has a handful of counts. The chain employs TRBV30 and TRBJ1-2, with D possibly matching TRBD1 (5 bases). Germline V gene sequence: CDR1 GTSNPN, CDR2 SVGIG (reference sequence). V lost 0 bases and J lost 8, with 13 bases in between. The CDR3 is 13 residues long. The chain's CDR3 is CAWSVPEGRGYTF. CDR3 in DNA: TGTGCCTGGAGTGTCCCGGAGGGGCGAGGCTACACCTTC.

The rearrangement uses TRBV5-5 and TRBJ1-1, with D possibly TRBD1 on 5 matching bases. V dropped 1 base and J dropped 0 bases, with 13 bases sitting between them. This CDR3 is built from 16 residues. CDR1 and CDR2 from the germline V gene are SGHKS and YYEKEE (reference sequence). This chain's CDR3 is CASSLLAGTMNTEAFF. CDR3 nucleotides: TGTGCCAGCAGCTTGTTGGCAGGGACCATGAACACTGAAGCTTTCTTT.

This clonotype was counted ten times or more. The J gene is TRBJ2-6, the V gene TRBV5-1; D remains unclear. V was cut by 5 bases and J by 0 bases, with 6 bases left in between. The germline V gene encodes CDR1 SGHRS and CDR2 YFSETQ. There are 14 residues in the CDR3. The CDR3 sequence: CASRQSSGANVLTF. CDR3 sequence (DNA): TGCGCCAGCAGACAGAGCTCTGGGGCCAACGTCCTGACTTTC.

The chain recombines TRBV7-3 with TRBJ2-5; no definite D call. The CDR3 sequence is 13 residues long. CDR1 is SGHTA and CDR2 is FQGTGA in the germline V gene. V shed 4 bases and J shed 3 bases, with 9 bases lying between them. As DNA, the CDR3 is TGTGCCAGCAGCTGGGGAAACGAAGAGACCCAGTACTTC. Protein product: CASSWGNEETQYF.

The chain uses TRBV20-1 and TRBJ1-5, with 8 bases lining up with TRBD1. CDR3 length: 14 amino acids. J lost 1 base, V lost 6 bases, and 5 bases had no gene match. The germline V gene has CDR1 DFQATT and CDR2 SNEGSKA (reference sequence). The CDR3, as DNA: TGCAGTGCCACGGACAGGGCAAGCAATCAGCCCCAGCATTTT. It is translated as CSATDRASNQPQHF.

This clonotype was recorded a few times. The chain has TRBV7-9 and TRBJ2-3, with no clear D. Germline values: CDR1 SEHNR, CDR2 FQNEAQ (reference sequence). The CDR3 loop spans 15 amino acids. Trimming removed 7 bases at V and 0 bases at J, with 14 bases between. The CDR3: CASTYPVVSTDTQYF. In DNA, the CDR3 is TGTGCCAGCACCTACCCCGTGGTGAGCACAGATACGCAGTATTTT.

There are a few counts of this clonotype. The chain employs TRBV5-1 and TRBJ2-1, with TRBD2 matching 16 bases. Germline V gene data show CDR1 as SGHRS and CDR2 as YFSETQ. Trimming at V came to 4 bases and at J to 8 bases, leaving 6 bases not matched to a gene. CDR3 size: 16 residues. CDR3 region: CASSNPGLAGGDEQFF. As DNA, the CDR3 is TGCGCCAGCAGCAATCCGGGACTAGCGGGAGGGGATGAGCAGTTCTTC.

This clonotype was counted only a few times. The V gene is TRBV24-1, the J gene TRBJ1-5, with 8 positions matching TRBD1. With V trimmed by 3 bases and J by 5 bases, 8 bases remained unmatched. The CDR3 length is 16 residues. Per the germline V gene, CDR1 is KGHDR and CDR2 is SFDVKD. The CDR3: CATSDTGTGIHQPQHF. Written as DNA, the CDR3 is TGTGCCACCAGTGATACCGGGACAGGCATCCATCAGCCCCAGCATTTT.

The chain has TRBV9 and TRBJ2-1; D possibly corresponds to TRBD2 (6 bases). V shed 0 bases and J shed 2 bases, with 12 bases lying between them. The V gene's germline CDR1 is SGDLS and CDR2 YYNGEE. The CDR3 loop spans 16 amino acids. CDR3 residues: CASSVEPGDPYNEQFF. The CDR3 bases are TGTGCCAGCAGCGTAGAACCGGGAGACCCCTACAATGAGCAGTTCTTC.

This clonotype has more than one count but fewer than ten. This chain links TRBV7-2 with TRBJ2-3, with 8 bases lining up with TRBD1. Unmatched junction bases numbered 12, after V lost 5 bases and J lost 5 bases. This CDR3 is 16 amino acids long. Germline V gene lookup returns CDR1 SGHTA and CDR2 FQGNSA. In nucleotides, the CDR3 is TGTGCCAGCAGCGAGGGGGGCAGGGGGCTGATAGATACGCAGTATTTT. Protein: CASSEGGRGLIDTQYF.

This clonotype was detected once. The V and J genes are TRBV2 and TRBJ2-7, with a weak D call TRBD2 (6 bases). CDR3 length: 15 amino acids. The germline CDR1 and CDR2 sequences are SNHLY and FYNNEI. Trimming left V 6 bases short and J 7 bases short, with 22 bases between. CDR3 DNA: TGTGCCAGCAGGGTCGCCGGGACCACGGCGGGGGAGCAGTACTTC. Its translation: CASRVAGTTAGEQYF.

This clonotype has ten or more counts. The chain joins TRBV12-3 or TRBV12-4 to TRBJ2-1; a weak D match, TRBD1 (6 bases). This CDR3 is 13 amino acids long. Trimming took 4 bases from V and 7 from J, leaving 11 bases between them. The CDR3 loop reads CASSYGGSNEQFF. The CDR3 region has the DNA TGTGCCAGCAGTTATGGGGGCTCGAATGAGCAGTTCTTC.

There are a few counts of this clonotype. The V and J genes are TRBV11-2 and TRBJ2-3, with a tentative D call TRBD2 (7 bases). Germline V gene data show CDR1 as SGHAT and CDR2 as FQNNGV. The ends were cut back, 3 bases at V and 0 bases at J, with 13 bases in the middle. CDR3 length equals 16 residues. DNA of the CDR3: TGTGCCAGCAGCTTGGGGGGGCTTCCTAGCACAGATACGCAGTATTTT. Its protein is CASSLGGLPSTDTQYF.

This clonotype was detected many times. The rearrangement links TRBV16 to TRBJ1-2; tentatively, D is TRBD1 (6 bases). CDR3 length equals 12 residues. V was pared by 2 bases and J by 7 bases, with 8 bases between. From germline, CDR1 is KGHSY and CDR2 FQNENV. CDR3 sequence reads: CASSQTGSGYTF. In DNA, the CDR3 is TGTGCCAGCAGCCAAACAGGGTCTGGCTACACCTTC. Drawing the rest from reference TRBV16 and TRBJ1-2, the complete variable domain is GEEVAQTPKHLVRGEGQKAKLYCAPIKGHSYVFWYQQVLKNEFKFLISFQNENVFDETGMPKERFSAKCLPNSPCSLEIQATKLEDSAVYFCASSQTGSGYTFGSGTRLTVV.

This clonotype came up a few times. The chain combines TRBV28 with TRBJ2-1; 9 nucleotides agree with TRBD2. The germline V gene has CDR1 MDHEN and CDR2 SYDVKM. V was pared by 3 bases and J by 7 bases, with 10 bases of the junction left unmatched. This CDR3 has 16 amino acids. The DNA of the CDR3 is TGTGCCAGCAGTTTCCAGACGCTAGCGGGGAAGAATGAGCAGTTCTTC. It specifies CASSFQTLAGKNEQFF.

This clonotype has ten or more counts. The chain is built from TRBV28 and TRBJ2-7; 8 bases fit TRBD2. This CDR3 contains 12 residues. The V gene end was trimmed by 5 bases and the J gene end by 4 bases; junction bases not matched to a gene: 1. Germline CDR1 MDHEN, CDR2 SYDVKM. This chain's CDR3 is CASSGGRYEQYF. Written as DNA, the CDR3 is TGTGCCAGCAGTGGCGGGAGGTACGAGCAGTACTTC. The full variable domain, in which reference TRBV28 and TRBJ2-7 provide the parts outside the CDR3, is DVKVTQSSRYLVKRTGEKVFLECVQDMDHENMFWYRQDPGLGLRLIYFSYDVKMKEKGDIPEGYSVSREKKERFSLILESASTNQTSMYLCASSGGRYEQYFGPGTRLTVT.

This clonotype was picked up a small number of times. The chain uses TRBV7-2 and TRBJ2-3, with D possibly TRBD1 on 5 matching bases. Trimming shortened V by 5 bases and J by 2 bases, and 11 bases separated the two germline ends. This CDR3 region has 14 residues. Germline CDR1 and CDR2: SGHTA and FQGNSA. As DNA, the CDR3 is TGTGCCAGCAGCGTCTTGGGGCACACAGATACGCAGTATTTT. Translation gives CASSVLGHTDTQYF.

The V and J genes are TRBV6-6 and TRBJ2-7; D is perhaps TRBD2 (5 bases). This CDR3 has 14 amino acids. Trimming took off 5 bases at V and 2 bases at J, with 13 bases between the two ends. Germline CDR1 and CDR2: MNHNY and SVGAGI (reference sequence). The CDR3 reads CASSPEEITYEQYF. The DNA for the CDR3 is TGTGCCAGCAGTCCGGAGGAAATAACCTACGAGCAGTACTTC.

This clonotype was picked up many times. The J gene is TRBJ2-1, the V gene TRBV2, with 9 positions matching TRBD2. J was trimmed by 7 bases and V by 2 bases; bases with no gene match: 9. Germline values: CDR1 SNHLY, CDR2 FYNNEI. This CDR3 region has 16 residues. The CDR3 reads CASSERGRAGRNEQFF. The CDR3 DNA is TGTGCCAGCAGTGAACGCGGGAGGGCCGGGAGAAATGAGCAGTTCTTC.